The clone carrying this T cell receptor beta chain was seen only a few times. The sample is drawn from a study of T cells after yellow fever vaccination. One entry per CDR3 protein, called by TCRdb with MiXCR from the 5' RACE reads. This repertoire shows 550,000 or so distinct CDR3 sequences, approximately 21% found once; its top ten account for roughly an eighth. The CDR3 is 15 residues long. The germline gives CDR1 SGHDN, CDR2 FVKESK. V was cut by 1 base and J by 3 bases, with 13 bases left in between. This TCR derives from a man aged 30-40 years who received the YFV17D yellow fever vaccine. This chain uses TRBV14 with TRBJ2-7; D gene ambiguous. This material consisted of PBMCs, taken 15 days after the yellow fever booster vaccination. The CDR3 reads CASSQGPGPLYEQYF. CDR3 nucleotide sequence: TGTGCCAGCAGCCAAGGGCCAGGACCCCTCTACGAGCAGTACTTC. Looking up the rest from reference TRBV14 and TRBJ2-7 gives the full variable domain: EAGVTQFPSHSVIEKGQTVTLRCDPISGHDNLYWYRRVMGKEIKFLLHFVKESKQDESGMPNNRFLAERTGGTYSTLKVQPAELEDSGVYFCASSQGPGPLYEQYFGPGTRLTVT.